Following are 12 T cell receptor beta chains from one sample sequenced in a study of blood T cell repertoires in COVID-19. Measured with immunoSEQ multiplex PCR; TCRdb has only the in-frame clones, and not every one. This table has about 210,000 clones, approximately 78% appearing once. The sequenced sample consisted of peripheral blood. The receptors stem from a woman between 65 and 79 years old with COVID-19, enrolled during active disease.

A single count supports this clone. The chain uses TRBV7-8 and TRBJ2-7; tentatively, D is TRBD2 (6 bases). The CDR3 length is 14 residues. The germline V gene has CDR1 SGHVS and CDR2 FQNEAQ. V was cut by 6 bases and J by 4 bases, with 16 bases left in between. The DNA for the CDR3 is TGTGCCAGCAGTCGCGGGGCCATGACTTACGAGCAGTACTTC. It translates to CASSRGAMTYEQYF. Full variable domain (missing parts from reference TRBV7-8 and TRBJ2-7): GAGVSQSPRYKVAKRGQDVALRCDPISGHVSLFWYQQALGQGPEFLTYFQNEAQLDKSGLPSDRFFAERPEGSVSTLKIQRTQQEDSAVYLCASSRGAMTYEQYFGPGTRLTVT.

J is TRBJ2-5 and V is TRBV9, with unresolved D. V was clipped by 6 bases and J by 1 base, with 19 bases between them. This CDR3 is 16 amino acids long. Germline V gene data show CDR1 as SGDLS and CDR2 as YYNGEE. CDR3 DNA: TGTGCCAGCAACCTTCCTGAGCGCGTCATCCAAGAGACCCAGTACTTC. This codes for CASNLPERVIQETQYF.

The chain uses TRBV13 and TRBJ2-3, with 10 bases matching TRBD2. Germline V gene lookup returns CDR1 PRHDT and CDR2 FYEKMQ (reference sequence). The CDR3 spans 17 residues. J gave up 0 bases and V 5 bases, and 8 bases lay outside the gene matches. CDR3 sequence reads: CASSQGGSGRSTDTQYF. The CDR3 region has the DNA TGTGCCAGCAGCCAAGGGGGTAGCGGGAGGAGCACAGATACGCAGTATTTT. The whole variable domain, filled in from reference TRBV13 and TRBJ2-3, reads AAGVIQSPRHLIKEKRETATLKCYPIPRHDTVYWYQQGPGQDPQFLISFYEKMQSDKGSIPDRFSAQQFSDYHSELNMSSLELGDSALYFCASSQGGSGRSTDTQYFGPGTRLTVL.

The V and J genes are TRBV24-1 and TRBJ1-5, with 8 bases fitting TRBD1. Looked up from germline, CDR1 is KGHDR and CDR2 is SFDVKD. J was trimmed by 4 bases and V by 5 bases; bases with no gene match: 6. This CDR3 spans 15 amino acids. This chain's CDR3 is CATSADRGGNQPQHF. CDR3 coding DNA: TGTGCCACCAGTGCCGACAGGGGTGGAAATCAGCCCCAGCATTTT.

A word on this clone: Other DNA sequences in this specimen translate into the identical CDR3. The gene calls are TRBV24-1 and TRBJ1-3; 7 bases match TRBD1. CDR3 length: 14 amino acids. Germline CDR1 KGHDR, CDR2 SFDVKD. With 3 bases clipped from V and 4 bases from J, the junction kept 2 bases outside the gene matches. The CDR3 protein is CATSDPGQGNTIYF. The CDR3, as DNA: TGTGCCACCAGTGATCCGGGACAGGGAAACACCATATATTTT.

The gene calls are TRBV5-5 and TRBJ2-7; TRBD1 might be the D (5 bases). The CDR3 is 15 amino acids. V lost 0 bases and J 2 bases, leaving 12 bases between the germline ends. Germline V gives CDR1 SGHKS, CDR2 YYEKEE (reference sequence). CDR3 DNA: TGTGCCAGCAGCTTGGTTACAGGACAACCCTACGAGCAGTACTTC. Its translation: CASSLVTGQPYEQYF.

This clone occurred a few times. V is TRBV18 and J is TRBJ2-3; 7 positions match TRBD1. Trimming at V came to 3 bases and at J to 1 base, leaving 13 bases not matched to a gene. CDR1 is KGHSH, CDR2 LQKENI, per germline. This CDR3 comprises 18 residues. This CDR3 is CASSPLRDSNTGTDTQYF. As DNA, the CDR3 is TGTGCCAGCTCACCCCTCCGGGACAGCAACACCGGCACAGATACGCAGTATTTT.

The gene calls are TRBV5-1 and TRBJ1-3; the D gene is possibly TRBD1 (6 bases). The CDR3 consists of 16 residues. Germline CDR1 reads SGHRS; CDR2 reads YFSETQ. The V end was cut by 7 bases, the J end by 1 base, with 18 bases between. The CDR3 DNA sequence: TGCGCCAGCCAAAGAGGGGACACTGCTTCTGGAAACACCATATATTTT. It specifies CASQRGDTASGNTIYF.

The chain links TRBV15 to TRBJ2-2, with 11 bases that match TRBD1. J gave up 7 bases and V 4 bases, and 5 bases lay outside the gene matches. The length of the CDR3 is 15 residues. Germline V gene data show CDR1 as LNHNV and CDR2 as YYDKDF (reference sequence). Written as DNA, the CDR3 is TGTGCCACCAGCACCCGGACAGGGGGCGTCGGGGAGCTGTTTTTT. Protein sequence: CATSTRTGGVGELFF.

This chain uses TRBV5-1 with TRBJ2-3, with 15 bases aligning to TRBD2. Germline assignment: CDR1 SGHRS and CDR2 YFSETQ. This CDR3 contains 19 residues. Trimming cost V 2 bases and J 2 bases; bases outside gene matches: 9. CDR3: CASSFGTSGRTRVTDTQYF. The CDR3 DNA follows: TGCGCCAGCAGCTTCGGGACTAGCGGGAGGACCCGCGTCACAGATACGCAGTATTTT.

In this sample, this clone turned up once. The V call is TRBV24-1, the J call TRBJ2-1, with 10 bases identical to TRBD2. With V trimmed by 6 bases and J by 7 bases, 8 bases remained unmatched. Germline values: CDR1 KGHDR, CDR2 SFDVKD. The CDR3 totals 15 residues. The CDR3 sequence: CATSPSGSRINEQFF. The DNA for the CDR3 is TGTGCCACCAGTCCTAGCGGGAGTAGGATAAATGAGCAGTTCTTC.

This chain uses TRBV27 with TRBJ1-1; 8 nucleotides match TRBD1. J was trimmed by 4 bases and V by 10 bases; bases with no gene match: 2. The CDR3 extends over 11 amino acids. Germline values: CDR1 MNHEY, CDR2 SMNVEV (reference sequence). The CDR3 sequence is CANDRGTEAFF. Written as DNA, the CDR3 is TGTGCCAACGACAGGGGCACTGAAGCTTTCTTT.